Listed below are T cell receptor beta chains from one sample, sequenced in a study of response to subunit inactivated influenza vaccine. TCRdb independently ran MiXCR on the RT-PCR reads; one entry per CDR3 protein. The sample lists about 830,000 distinct CDR3 sequences, 15% to 20% occurring once. Sequenced here: PBMCs from blood, sampled 5 days after vaccination. Every receptor here comes from a man aged 45-65 years who received an inactivated influenza vaccine. The CDR3 runs from the conserved cysteine through the conserved F or W. A D gene is named only where the DNA matches it firmly. Clone size is stated in some rows and not others, as once, few, many or a class when expanded.

TRBJ2-7 | TRBD2 | TRBV7-8 | NA | TGTGCCAGCAGCTTAGCGGCTAGCGGGAGGTTGATCTACGAGCAGTACTTC | CASSLAASGRLIYEQYF
TRBJ2-7 | NA | TRBV11-2 | NA | TGTGCCAGCAGCTTAGAGTCAGGGGTGGCCTACGAGCAGTACTTC | CASSLESGVAYEQYF
TRBJ2-7 | NA | TRBV4-3 | few | TGCGCCAGCAGCCTACGCCTGGGACGGGCAACCGAGCAGTACTTC | CASSLRLGRATEQYF
TRBJ1-2 | NA | TRBV7-9 | many | TGTGCCAGCACCCTAGGGGTGGGCTATGGCTACACCTTC | CASTLGVGYGYTF
TRBJ2-1 | NA | TRBV12-3/TRBV12-4 | many | TGTGCCAGCAGAACCGTGAATGAGCAGTTCTTC | CASRTVNEQFF
TRBJ2-1 | TRBD2 | TRBV2 | NA | TGTGCCAGCAAGGGGACTAGCGGGAGTAACAATGAGCAGTTCTTC | CASKGTSGSNNEQFF
TRBJ1-5 | NA | TRBV7-8 | NA | TGTGCCAGCAGCTTAGGCGGGGGGCATCAGCCCCAGCATTTT | CASSLGGGHQPQHF
TRBJ2-3 | NA | TRBV7-2 | NA | TGTGCCAGCAGCTTAGGTGGGTGGGGCACAGATACGCAGTATTTT | CASSLGGWGTDTQYF
TRBJ2-1 | TRBD2 | TRBV9 | NA | TGTGCCAGCAGCGCTGCCGGGACTAGCGGAACTAAGCAGTTCTTC | CASSAAGTSGTKQFF
TRBJ1-1 | NA | TRBV7-2 | NA | TGTGCCAGCAGCGGAAAGGTCTCTGAAGCTTTCTTT | CASSGKVSEAFF
TRBJ2-7 | NA | TRBV7-2 | NA | TGTGCCAGCAGCCCTCGGGCTTCTAAGGGGACCTACGAGCAGTACTTC | CASSPRASKGTYEQYF
TRBJ2-3 | NA | TRBV7-9 | few | TGTGCCAGCAGCGAGGAGGGGGCGAGGGATACGCAGTATTTT | CASSEEGARDTQYF
TRBJ2-3 | TRBD2 | TRBV12-3/TRBV12-4 | NA | TGTGCCAGCAGTCCTTCGGGGCGGGGGGCCACAGATACGCAGTATTTT | CASSPSGRGATDTQYF
TRBJ1-2 | NA | TRBV20-1 | NA | TGCAGTGCTAGAGAGGGAGGCCTGGGGGGCTACACCTTC | CSAREGGLGGYTF
TRBJ2-2 | TRBD2 | TRBV7-2 | NA | TGTGCCAGCAGCTTAGCCTTAGCGGGGGGGCCGCACACCGGGGAGCTGTTTTTT | CASSLALAGGPHTGELFF
TRBJ2-1 | NA | TRBV29-1 | NA | TGCAGCGTGGAACAGGGAACCTCCTACAATGAGCAGTTCTTC | CSVEQGTSYNEQFF
TRBJ2-7 | NA | TRBV6-9 | NA | TGTGCCAGCAGTCCATTCGTCAGGGAAAGCTCCTACGAGCAGTACTTC | CASSPFVRESSYEQYF
TRBJ2-5 | TRBD2 | TRBV6-1 | few | TGTGCCAGCAGTGAAACTTCGCGGGGGAGACTTATACAAGAGACCCAGTACTTC | CASSETSRGRLIQETQYF
TRBJ2-1 | NA | TRBV20-1 | few | TGCAGTGCTAGAGAGTATTTCGTTGAGCAGTTCTTC | CSAREYFVEQFF
TRBJ2-7 | NA | TRBV7-3 | NA | TGTGCCAGCAGCTTAACCCCTACCTACGAGCAGTACTTC | CASSLTPTYEQYF
TRBJ2-7 | TRBD1 | TRBV7-2 | many | TGTGCCAGCAGTTCTCGACAGGGGGCCTACGAGCAGTACTTC | CASSSRQGAYEQYF
TRBJ2-3 | NA | TRBV12-3/TRBV12-4 | few | TGTGCCAGCAGCATCTCCGGACCCCTAACGCAGACGCAGTATTTT | CASSISGPLTQTQYF
TRBJ1-4 | TRBD1 | TRBV20-1 | many | TGCAGTGCGCGGACAGGGGTTAATGAAAAACTGTTTTTT | CSARTGVNEKLFF
TRBJ2-7 | NA | TRBV29-1 | NA | TGCAGCGTTGAAGATCGCAGCGTACCCTACGAGCAGTACTTC | CSVEDRSVPYEQYF
TRBJ1-5 | TRBD1 | TRBV27 | few | TGTGCCAGCAGCTCCGGGACAGGGACCAGTCAGCCCCAGCATTTT | CASSSGTGTSQPQHF
TRBJ1-6 | TRBD1 | TRBV10-3 | many | TGTGCCATACGGACAGGAGGGAGTTCACCCCTCCACTTT | CAIRTGGSSPLHF
TRBJ2-1 | TRBD1 | TRBV6-5 | NA | TGTGCCAGCAGTACTGGGACAGGTCTATACAATGAGCAGTTCTTC | CASSTGTGLYNEQFF
TRBJ1-6 | NA | TRBV6-1 | few | TGTGCCAGCAGTCGTCAAAGGGGACGGGGTGATTCACCCCTCCACTTT | CASSRQRGRGDSPLHF
TRBJ2-2 | NA | TRBV24-1 | few | TGTGCCACCAGTGATTTACCCAGCACCGGGGAGCTGTTTTTT | CATSDLPSTGELFF
TRBJ2-1 | NA | TRBV10-3 | NA | TGTGCCATCAGTGAGTCAACAGGGAGCGATGAGCAGTTCTTC | CAISESTGSDEQFF
TRBJ1-4 | NA | TRBV5-5 | NA | TGTGCCAGCAGCTTGGTGAGTTCGGTCCGTGAAAAACTGTTTTTT | CASSLVSSVREKLFF
TRBJ2-3 | NA | TRBV12-3/TRBV12-4 | NA | TGTGCCAGCTCCCAGGGCAGAGTGTCGTCGACGCTGTATTTT | CASSQGRVSSTLYF
TRBJ2-1 | NA | TRBV20-1 | few | TGCAGTGCTAGGGAATATGGGGGGAGCTCCTACAATGAGCAGTTCTTC | CSAREYGGSSYNEQFF
TRBJ1-1 | NA | TRBV10-3 | NA | TGTGCCATCAGTGTGAAGGGTGATTTGACTGAAGCTTTCTTT | CAISVKGDLTEAFF
TRBJ2-1 | TRBD1 | TRBV6-2/TRBV6-3 | few | TGTGCCAGCAAAGAGATTTATGGGCAGGGGGAAAAGGGCAATGAGCAGTTCTTC | CASKEIYGQGEKGNEQFF
TRBJ2-7 | TRBD2 | TRBV20-1 | many | TGCAGTGCTAGAGATCTTGCGGGAGGGCGCTACGAGCAGTACTTC | CSARDLAGGRYEQYF
TRBJ2-1 | NA | TRBV14 | few | TGTGCCAGCAGCCAAGGAGGATTCGGGAAGACTCGGAATGAGCAGTTCTTC | CASSQGGFGKTRNEQFF
TRBJ1-6 | TRBD1 | TRBV5-1 | NA | TGCGCCAGCAGCCGGGAGCCGGGACAGGGTTCACCCCTCCACTTT | CASSREPGQGSPLHF
TRBJ2-1 | TRBD2 | TRBV20-1 | few | TGCAGTGCTAGAGATGGGGAGGGCCCCTACAATGAGCAGTTCTTC | CSARDGEGPYNEQFF
TRBJ2-7 | NA | TRBV20-1 | NA | TGCAGTGCTAGTAGGGCCTGGCCAGGGCGCTACGAGCAGTACTTC | CSASRAWPGRYEQYF
TRBJ2-5 | TRBD2 | TRBV20-1 | few | TGCAGTGCCCCAGCGGGACTCCAAGAGACCCAGTACTTC | CSAPAGLQETQYF
TRBJ2-1 | TRBD2 | TRBV6-1 | NA | TGTGCCAGCAGTAATATAGCGGGAGGATACAATGAGCAGTTCTTC | CASSNIAGGYNEQFF
TRBJ2-3 | TRBD2 | TRBV7-2 | few | TGTGCCAGCAGCCGGCTAGCGGGAGGGTTAGATACGCAGTATTTT | CASSRLAGGLDTQYF
TRBJ1-2 | NA | TRBV7-2 | NA | TGTGCCAGCAGCTTAGGACAGCTAAATGGCTACACCTTC | CASSLGQLNGYTF
TRBJ2-1 | NA | TRBV12-3/TRBV12-4 | many | TGTGCCAGCAGTTTAGGCCTGATACAGTTCTTC | CASSLGLIQFF
TRBJ2-1 | TRBD2 | TRBV7-2 | NA | TGTGCCAGCAGCTTAACGGGACTAGCGGGGGCCTACAATGAGCAGTTCTTC | CASSLTGLAGAYNEQFF
TRBJ2-1 | NA | TRBV5-8 | NA | TGTGCCAGCAGCTCCACAAACTCCTACAATGAGCAGTTCTTC | CASSSTNSYNEQFF
TRBJ2-4 | TRBD2 | TRBV20-1 | NA | TGCAGTGCTAGAGCCGCGGGAGTCCGGTACTTC | CSARAAGVRYF
TRBJ2-1 | TRBD2 | TRBV29-1 | few | TGCAGCGCCACCCGGACTAGCGGGGGGTCTGAGCAGTTCTTC | CSATRTSGGSEQFF
TRBJ2-7 | NA | TRBV9 | few | TGTGCCAGCAGCGGCCCACGGGGTCGCGAGCAGTACTTC | CASSGPRGREQYF
TRBJ1-1 | NA | TRBV6-5 | few | TGTGCCAGCAGTTACTCGGGCCCGGGCGCTGAAGCTTTCTTT | CASSYSGPGAEAFF
TRBJ1-6 | NA | TRBV20-1 | NA | TGCAGTGCTAGAGATCAAACCATATCAGACAGAAATTCACCCCTCCACTTT | CSARDQTISDRNSPLHF
TRBJ2-4 | NA | TRBV14 | NA | TGTGCCAGCAGCAAACAGGGTGGTACTGGCATTCAGTACTTC | CASSKQGGTGIQYF
TRBJ1-3 | NA | TRBV5-4 | NA | TGTGCCAGCAGCAACAGGGACCGCAACACCATATATTTT | CASSNRDRNTIYF
TRBJ2-7 | TRBD2 | TRBV6-1 | few | TGTGCCAGCAATCCCGGGGGGGCCTACGAGCAGTACTTC | CASNPGGAYEQYF
TRBJ2-6 | NA | TRBV20-1 | many | TGCAGTGCTAGAGACCAGGCGGGGGCCAACGTCCTGACTTTC | CSARDQAGANVLTF
TRBJ2-1 | NA | TRBV6-2/TRBV6-3 | once | TGTGCCAGCAGTTACGACTCATTGAGGGAGCAGTTCTTC | CASSYDSLREQFF
TRBJ2-7 | NA | TRBV7-2 | NA | TGTGCCAGCAGCTTAGGGAGGGGGCGCTCAAAAAGCTACGAGCAGTACTTC | CASSLGRGRSKSYEQYF
TRBJ2-7 | NA | TRBV7-9 | NA | TGTGCCAGCAGCTTAGTCATAAGCTCCTACGAGCAGTACTTC | CASSLVISSYEQYF
TRBJ2-6 | NA | TRBV29-1 | many | TGCAGCGTTGCCTTTACAGTCTCTGGGGCCAACGTCCTGACTTTC | CSVAFTVSGANVLTF